This T cell receptor beta chain was identified during a study of HIV-infected patients and healthy controls. General study points: Significant mean usage differences between HIV-infected patients and controls involved eight alpha and eight beta V genes. Slight age and sex differences between study cohorts did not explain the diversity differences.

cDNA was made from around 0.45 ug RNA using alpha and beta constant primers. Alpha and beta chain libraries were made separately by chain-specific third strand synthesis with multiplexing indices. Via MiXCR, TCRdb re-called the 5' RACE reads, giving one row per CDR3 protein. The data show about 6,500 distinct CDR3 sequences, about 10% seen once. No cell fractionation was done, so the repertoire covers all unsorted peripheral blood T cells. Donors were HIV-infected adults who had not yet started antiretroviral therapy but were about to begin. By its share, this clonotype is medium-sized. The antigen remains unidentified. The junction departs from germline at one end; a sequencing error may be responsible. The V gene's germline CDR1 is LNHDA and CDR2 SQIVND (reference sequence). CDR3 length: 15 amino acids.

The TCR originated in an adult with HIV infection. This chain uses TRBV19 with TRBJ1-5, with D possibly TRBD1 on 5 matching bases. The sequences come from blood, collected before antiretroviral therapy. The CDR3 nucleotides read TGTGCCAGTAGTCTAGACAGTTATAGCAATCAGCCCCAGCATTTT. Its protein is CASSLDSYSNQPQHF.